Listed below are T cell receptor beta chains from one sample, sequenced in a study of cytomegalovirus exposure and HLA in healthy donors. Sequencing used immunoSEQ multiplex PCR; TCRdb keeps in-frame clones, though not all of them. Of some 230,000 clones listed, around 90% are singletons. Source material: PBMCs. The receptors derive from a woman in her late teens or twenties in good health and CMV-seronegative. Both conserved end residues are part of each CDR3. Fields, in order: V gene, J gene, D gene, CDR3 protein. A D gene is named only where the DNA matches it firmly.

TRBV5-1	TRBJ2-5	-	CASSSENQETQYF
TRBV28	TRBJ1-1	-	CASRAPNTEAFF
TRBV30	TRBJ1-4	-	CAWSVGANEKLFF
TRBV7-6	TRBJ2-5	TRBD1	CASSLTLRGPETQYF
TRBV27	TRBJ2-1	TRBD2	CASSLPGRGEQFF
TRBV27	TRBJ1-5	TRBD1	CASRVDRGGNQPQHF
TRBV5-1	TRBJ1-2	TRBD1	CASSSATGAMIGYTF
TRBV11-2	TRBJ2-1	-	CASSPPSAGANEQFF
TRBV5-1	TRBJ1-1	TRBD1	CASSLEQGAVTEAFF
TRBV19	TRBJ2-6	-	CASSIQGTGANVLTF
TRBV4-1	TRBJ2-3	TRBD2	CASSPYLAGEGNTQYF
TRBV5-1	TRBJ2-7	-	CASSSLGLEDYEQYF
TRBV19	TRBJ1-5	TRBD1	CASSGAGTGRNQPQHF
TRBV7-9	TRBJ1-2	-	CASTRGGSEYGYTF
TRBV7-3	TRBJ2-2	-	CASRNNRASPGELFF
TRBV4-1	TRBJ2-2	-	CASSQSPANTGELFF
TRBV14	TRBJ2-5	-	CASSQAEETQYF
TRBV30	TRBJ1-2	-	CAWSGQPYGYTF
TRBV7-2	TRBJ1-2	TRBD1	CASSPPGQVYGYTF
TRBV7-8	TRBJ1-1	-	CASSPLTPDSTEAFF
TRBV19	TRBJ1-1	-	CASSPDPGATEAFF
TRBV27	TRBJ2-7	-	CASSLSLDPYEQYF
TRBV5-1	TRBJ2-7	-	CASSLGVFYRFNYEQYF
TRBV30	TRBJ2-3	TRBD2	CAWSVAGGTTDTQYF
TRBV5-1	TRBJ1-5	-	CASSLVGNSNQPQHF
TRBV6-1	TRBJ1-1	-	CASTTVINTEAFF
TRBV7-7	TRBJ2-1	-	CASSVGSSSYNEQFF
TRBV7-8	TRBJ2-1	TRBD2	CASSLEGLASIYNEQFF
TRBV27	TRBJ2-3	TRBD2	CASSRSSSGVTDTQYF
TRBV5-1	TRBJ2-6	TRBD1	CASKTGAGANVLTF
TRBV6-1	TRBJ2-7	-	CASSPSLTSSYEQYF